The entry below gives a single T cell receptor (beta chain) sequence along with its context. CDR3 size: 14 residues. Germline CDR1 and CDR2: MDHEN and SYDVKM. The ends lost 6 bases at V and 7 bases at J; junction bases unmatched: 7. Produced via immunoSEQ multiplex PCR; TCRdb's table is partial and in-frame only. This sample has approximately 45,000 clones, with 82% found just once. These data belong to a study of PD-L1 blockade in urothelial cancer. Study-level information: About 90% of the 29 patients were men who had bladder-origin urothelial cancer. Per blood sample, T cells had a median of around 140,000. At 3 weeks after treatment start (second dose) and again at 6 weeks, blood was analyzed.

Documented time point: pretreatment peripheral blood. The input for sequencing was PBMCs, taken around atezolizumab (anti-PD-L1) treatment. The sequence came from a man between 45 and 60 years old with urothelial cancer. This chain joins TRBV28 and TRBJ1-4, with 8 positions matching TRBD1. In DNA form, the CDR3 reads TGTGCCAGCAGCCAGGGGGCTCGGGTTGAAAAACTGTTTTTT. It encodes CASSQGARVEKLFF. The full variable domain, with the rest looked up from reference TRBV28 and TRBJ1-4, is DVKVTQSSRYLVKRTGEKVFLECVQDMDHENMFWYRQDPGLGLRLIYFSYDVKMKEKGDIPEGYSVSREKKERFSLILESASTNQTSMYLCASSQGARVEKLFFGSGTQLSVL.